This entry lists 21 T cell receptor beta chains sequenced from one sample in a study of cytomegalovirus exposure and HLA in healthy donors. The table came from immunoSEQ multiplex PCR; TCRdb's copy has only in-frame clones and leaves some out. The sample records 150,000 to 200,000 clones, 84% being singletons. The sequenced sample consisted of PBMCs. The receptors come from a man aged 25 to 45 in good health and CMV-seropositive.

The rearrangement joins TRBV29-1 to TRBJ1-2; no definite D call. The CDR3 totals 10 residues. V was trimmed by 4 bases and J by 8 bases, leaving 8 bases between them. The germline V gene has CDR1 SQVTM and CDR2 ANQGSEA. The CDR3 bases are TGCAGCGTTGCCCTGAGCGGCTACACCTTC. As protein: CSVALSGYTF.

The rearrangement uses TRBV7-2 and TRBJ2-1; 12 nucleotides agree with TRBD2. Germline CDR1 is SGHTA and CDR2 is FQGNSA. Germline trimming cut 5 bases from V and 4 bases from J; bases unmatched to any gene: 9. The length of the CDR3 is 17 residues. The CDR3 nucleotides are TGTGCCAGCAGCCCGGGGCCCCTAGCGGGAGGGTACAATGAGCAGTTCTTC. Translating it yields CASSPGPLAGGYNEQFF.

The V gene is TRBV4-1, the J gene TRBJ1-3; 9 bases are shared with TRBD1. Unmatched junction bases numbered 3, after V lost 3 bases and J lost 3 bases. The CDR3 totals 15 residues. Germline V gives CDR1 MGHRA, CDR2 YSYEKL. The CDR3 DNA follows: TGCGCCAGCAGCCACACAGGGGGCAGTGGAAACACCATATATTTT. It codes for CASSHTGGSGNTIYF.

This sequence joins TRBV6-1 and TRBJ2-2, with 8 bases that match TRBD2. Germline CDR1 MNHNS, CDR2 SASEGT. Unmatched junction bases numbered 1, after V lost 0 bases and J lost 4 bases. This CDR3 region has 15 residues. The CDR3 DNA reads as TGTGCCAGCAGTGAAGCCCGGGGGGGCACCGGGGAGCTGTTTTTT. Protein sequence: CASSEARGGTGELFF.

This clone has only a few counts. The rearrangement links TRBV2 to TRBJ1-6, with 8 bases matching TRBD1. This CDR3 comprises 17 residues. Germline V lookup: CDR1 SNHLY, CDR2 FYNNEI. The ends lost 5 bases at V and 9 bases at J; junction bases unmatched: 15. The CDR3 loop is CASSIGQGSVGSSPLHF. The CDR3 DNA reads TGTGCCAGCAGTATCGGACAGGGCTCCGTTGGAAGTTCACCCCTCCACTTT.

The chain uses TRBV28 and TRBJ1-2; D uncertain. This CDR3 has 12 amino acids. The V end lost 6 bases, the J end lost 2 bases, and 7 bases lay between the germline ends. Germline assignment: CDR1 MDHEN and CDR2 SYDVKM. The CDR3 here is CASRQTNYGYTF. The DNA of the CDR3 is TGTGCCAGCAGACAGACCAACTATGGCTACACCTTC.

The chain couples TRBV18 to TRBJ2-2, with 10 nucleotides matching TRBD1. CDR3 length: 17 residues. Germline loops: CDR1 KGHSH, CDR2 LQKENI. Trimming cost V 0 bases and J 4 bases; bases outside gene matches: 5. The CDR3 here is CASSPPGTGEATGELFF. The CDR3 DNA is TGTGCCAGCTCACCACCCGGGACAGGGGAGGCCACCGGGGAGCTGTTTTTT.

The chain has TRBV5-1 and TRBJ2-3; D unclear. CDR1 is SGHRS and CDR2 is YFSETQ in the germline V gene. There are 14 residues in the CDR3. The V gene lost 4 bases and the J gene lost 3 bases, with 12 bases spanning the gap. CDR3 protein: CASSLTPWTDTQYF. Written as DNA, the CDR3 is TGCGCCAGCAGCCTAACCCCTTGGACAGATACGCAGTATTTT.

V usage is TRBV9 and J usage is TRBJ1-1, with D unclear. The CDR3 contains 13 residues. Germline V CDR1 and CDR2: SGDLS, YYNGEE. V dropped 5 bases and J dropped 1 base, with 9 bases sitting between them. CDR3 sequence (DNA): TGTGCCAGCAGTTCCGACACGAACACTGAAGCTTTCTTT. It is translated as CASSSDTNTEAFF.

The V call is TRBV5-6, the J call TRBJ2-1, with TRBD1 as a possible D gene (5 bases). The CDR3 has 14 residues. Deletions cut 1 base from V and 10 bases from J, with 15 bases between. The germline V gene encodes CDR1 SGHDT and CDR2 YYEEEE. As DNA, the CDR3 is TGTGCCAGCAGCTTGCGCAGGGAAGTTGGCGAGCAGTTCTTC. This gives the protein CASSLRREVGEQFF.

The rearrangement joins TRBV7-9 to TRBJ2-5, with D possibly TRBD1 on 5 matching bases. Germline CDR1 and CDR2: SEHNR and FQNEAQ (reference sequence). CDR3 length: 16 amino acids. The V gene lost 5 bases and the J gene lost 0 bases, with 16 bases spanning the gap. CDR3 in amino acids: CASSGYRRPYQETQYF. CDR3 nucleotide sequence: TGTGCCAGCAGCGGCTACAGGCGGCCGTACCAAGAGACCCAGTACTTC.

The chain employs TRBV5-5 and TRBJ2-2, with 8 bases lining up with TRBD1. With V trimmed by 0 bases and J by 6 bases, 7 bases remained unmatched. Germline V CDR1 and CDR2: SGHKS, YYEKEE (reference sequence). The CDR3 loop spans 16 amino acids. The CDR3 reads CASSLAFPQGAGELFF. Here the CDR3 DNA reads TGTGCCAGCAGCTTGGCATTTCCACAGGGGGCCGGGGAGCTGTTTTTT.

The table lists this clone with a few counts. This sequence joins TRBV30 and TRBJ1-5, with D perhaps matching TRBD1 (6 bases). The V end was cut by 4 bases, the J end by 4 bases, with 8 bases between. The CDR3 covers 12 residues. The germline gives CDR1 GTSNPN, CDR2 SVGIG (reference sequence). The CDR3 here is CAWNRANQPQHF. Here the CDR3 DNA reads TGTGCCTGGAACAGGGCTAATCAGCCCCAGCATTTT.

The chain combines TRBV7-2 with TRBJ2-7; TRBD2 is a possible D gene (6 bases). Germline values: CDR1 SGHTA, CDR2 FQGNSA. This CDR3 has 13 residues. The ends were cut back, 5 bases at V and 7 bases at J, with 15 bases in the middle. The CDR3 here is CASSRDSLWEQYF. In nucleotides, the CDR3 is TGTGCCAGCAGCCGGGACTCCTTATGGGAGCAGTACTTC.

The chain carries TRBV2 and TRBJ1-3; D unclear. Deletions cut 5 bases from V and 0 bases from J, with 8 bases between. The CDR3 contains 14 residues. From germline, CDR1 is SNHLY and CDR2 FYNNEI. The CDR3 loop reads CASSSALSGNTIYF. CDR3 nucleotide sequence: TGTGCCAGCAGTTCTGCGCTCTCTGGAAACACCATATATTTT.

This chain joins TRBV5-1 and TRBJ2-7; 12 nucleotides agree with TRBD2. After removal of 4 bases from V and 3 bases from J, the junction contained 8 bases not matched to a gene. The germline gives CDR1 SGHRS, CDR2 YFSETQ. The CDR3 contains 16 residues. CDR3 region: CASSPSGRARVYEQYF. In DNA, the CDR3 is TGCGCCAGCAGCCCTAGCGGGAGGGCCCGGGTCTACGAGCAGTACTTC.

This CDR3 reads CASTLWDRGTGANVLTF. CDR3 sequence (DNA): TGTGCCAGCACCCTCTGGGACAGGGGTACTGGGGCCAACGTCCTGACTTTC. The V gene is TRBV11-2, the J gene TRBJ2-6, with 10 bases matching TRBD1. Germline-derived CDR1 and CDR2 are SGHAT and FQNNGV. V dropped 7 bases and J dropped 2; count of bases not matched to a gene: 8. The CDR3 length is 17 residues.

This chain joins TRBV4-3 and TRBJ1-2, with 7 bases identical to TRBD1. Germline trimming cut 5 bases from V and 5 bases from J; bases unmatched to any gene: 8. This CDR3 contains 14 residues. CDR1 LGHNA and CDR2 YSLEER come from the germline V gene. CDR3 loop: CASSTPGQTYGYTF. The CDR3 DNA follows: TGCGCCAGCAGCACGCCGGGACAGACTTATGGCTACACCTTC.

The chain combines TRBV30 with TRBJ1-2; no definite D call. The CDR3 sequence is 12 residues long. Germline V gives CDR1 GTSNPN, CDR2 SVGIG (reference sequence). Between the trimmed V and J ends, which lost 3 bases and 5 bases, there was a span of 10 bases. The CDR3 reads CAWSLKTYGYTF. The CDR3 nucleotides read TGTGCCTGGAGCCTAAAGACTTATGGCTACACCTTC. The full variable domain, with the rest looked up from reference TRBV30 and TRBJ1-2, is SQTIHQWPATLVQPVGSPLSLECTVEGTSNPNLYWYRQAAGRGLQLLFYSVGIGQISSEVPQNLSASRPQDRQFILSSKKLLLSDSGFYLCAWSLKTYGYTFGSGTRLTVV.

The chain couples TRBV6-1 to TRBJ1-2; 11 positions match TRBD1. Germline values: CDR1 MNHNS, CDR2 SASEGT. Losses at the gene ends were 7 bases for V and 4 bases for J; bases not matched to a gene: 8. CDR3 length: 15 residues. The CDR3 loop reads CASNRRTGGVYGYTF. Here the CDR3 DNA reads TGTGCCAGCAATCGACGGACAGGGGGCGTCTATGGCTACACCTTC.

V is TRBV2 and J is TRBJ2-2; TRBD2 matches 10 bases. The V gene's germline CDR1 is SNHLY and CDR2 FYNNEI. The V gene end was trimmed by 6 bases and the J gene end by 6 bases; junction bases not matched to a gene: 7. There are 15 residues in the CDR3. CDR3: CASRTSGDRSGELFF. For the CDR3, the DNA is TGTGCCAGCAGAACTAGCGGGGATAGGTCCGGGGAGCTGTTTTTT.